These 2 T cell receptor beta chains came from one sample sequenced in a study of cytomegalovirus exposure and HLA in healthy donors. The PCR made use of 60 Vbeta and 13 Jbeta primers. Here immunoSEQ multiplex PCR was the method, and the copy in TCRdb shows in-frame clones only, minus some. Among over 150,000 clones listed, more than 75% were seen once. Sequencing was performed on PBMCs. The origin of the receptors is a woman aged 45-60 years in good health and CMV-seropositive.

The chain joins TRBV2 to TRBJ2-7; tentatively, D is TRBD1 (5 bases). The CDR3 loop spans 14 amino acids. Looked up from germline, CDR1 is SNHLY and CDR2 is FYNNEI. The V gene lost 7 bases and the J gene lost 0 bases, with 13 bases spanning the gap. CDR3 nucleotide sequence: TGTGCCAGCAAGATGACAGAAAGCTCCTACGAGCAGTACTTC. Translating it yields CASKMTESSYEQYF.

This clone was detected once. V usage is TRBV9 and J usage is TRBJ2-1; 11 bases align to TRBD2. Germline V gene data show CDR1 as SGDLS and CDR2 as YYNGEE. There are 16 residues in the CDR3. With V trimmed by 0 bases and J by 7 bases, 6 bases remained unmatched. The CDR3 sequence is CASSVAQTSGSNEQFF. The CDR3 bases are TGTGCCAGCAGCGTAGCTCAAACTAGCGGGAGTAATGAGCAGTTCTTC.